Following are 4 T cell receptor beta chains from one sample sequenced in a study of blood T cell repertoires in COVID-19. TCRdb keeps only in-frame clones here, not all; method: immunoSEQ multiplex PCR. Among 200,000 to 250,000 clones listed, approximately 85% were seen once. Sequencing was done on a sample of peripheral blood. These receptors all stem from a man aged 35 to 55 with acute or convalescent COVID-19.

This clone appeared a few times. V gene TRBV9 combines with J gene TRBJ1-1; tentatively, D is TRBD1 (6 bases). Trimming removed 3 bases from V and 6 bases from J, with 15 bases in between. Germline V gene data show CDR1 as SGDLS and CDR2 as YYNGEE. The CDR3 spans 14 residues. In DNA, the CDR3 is TGTGCCAGCAGCGCCAAAGGGGGGGCAGCTGAAGCTTTCTTT. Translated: CASSAKGGAAEAFF. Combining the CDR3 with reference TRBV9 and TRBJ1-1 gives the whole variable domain DSGVTQTPKHLITATGQRVTLRCSPRSGDLSVYWYQQSLDQGLQFLIQYYNGEERAKGNILERFSAQQFPDLHSELNLSSLELGDSALYFCASSAKGGAAEAFFGQGTRLTVV.

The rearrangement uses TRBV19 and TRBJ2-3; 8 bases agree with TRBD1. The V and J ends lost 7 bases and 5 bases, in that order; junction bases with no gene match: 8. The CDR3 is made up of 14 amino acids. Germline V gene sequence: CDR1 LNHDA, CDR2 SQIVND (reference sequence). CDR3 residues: CASNPGGRVDTQYF. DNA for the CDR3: TGTGCCAGTAATCCAGGGGGCCGGGTAGATACGCAGTATTTT.

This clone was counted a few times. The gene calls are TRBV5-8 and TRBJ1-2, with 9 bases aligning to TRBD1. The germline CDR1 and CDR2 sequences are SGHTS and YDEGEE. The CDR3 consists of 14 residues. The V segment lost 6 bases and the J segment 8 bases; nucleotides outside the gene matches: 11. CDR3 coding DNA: TGTGCCAGCACCTCCGGGACAGGGTATCGCGGCTACACCTTC. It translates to CASTSGTGYRGYTF.

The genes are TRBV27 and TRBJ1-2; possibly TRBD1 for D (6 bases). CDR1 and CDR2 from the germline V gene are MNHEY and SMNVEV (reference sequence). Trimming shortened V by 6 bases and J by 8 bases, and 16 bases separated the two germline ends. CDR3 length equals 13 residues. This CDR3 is CASSLTGSSGYTF. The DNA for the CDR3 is TGTGCCAGCAGCCTGACAGGTTCGTCCGGCTACACCTTC.